Listed below are T cell receptor beta chains from one sample, sequenced in a study of cytomegalovirus exposure and HLA in healthy donors. The assay was immunoSEQ multiplex PCR, and TCRdb's table has in-frame clones only and misses some. This sample's table has roughly 200,000 clones. Sequenced material: PBMCs. These receptor sequences come from a girl aged 2-10 years in good health and CMV-seropositive. Both conserved end residues are part of each CDR3. Fields, in order: D gene, J gene, V gene, CDR3 DNA, CDR3 protein. The D gene is left open where the match is weak.

>TRBD1|TRBJ1-2|TRBV5-6
TGTGCCAGCAGCTTGGATCAGGGGGGCGGCTATGGCTACACCTTC
CASSLDQGGGYGYTF
>.|TRBJ1-2|TRBV7-9
TGTGCCAGCAGCTTAGTGGCAGTTTATGGCTACACCTTC
CASSLVAVYGYTF
>TRBD1|TRBJ1-1|TRBV25-1
TGTGCCAGCAGACGGACAGGGGCCCCTGAAGCTTTCTTT
CASRRTGAPEAFF
>TRBD2|TRBJ2-3|TRBV10-1
TGCGCCAGCAGTCCGACTAGCGGGTATGGAGATACGCAGTATTTT
CASSPTSGYGDTQYF
>TRBD1|TRBJ1-5|TRBV28
TGTGCCAGCAGTAACCACGGGACAGGGGTCGATCAGCCCCAGCATTTT
CASSNHGTGVDQPQHF
>.|TRBJ1-2|TRBV29-1
TGCAGCGTTGAAGGAGGGGGAAAGTATGGCTACACCTTC
CSVEGGGKYGYTF
>.|TRBJ1-3|TRBV14
TGTGCCAGCAGCCAAAACAGTGGAAACACCATATATTTT
CASSQNSGNTIYF
>TRBD2|TRBJ2-1|TRBV6-5
TGTGCCAGCAGTTTTGGACTAGCGGGAGCGGGTGAGCAGTTCTTC
CASSFGLAGAGEQFF
>.|TRBJ2-7|TRBV6-5
TGTGCCAGCAGACAGGGTCCAAACGAGCAGTACTTC
CASRQGPNEQYF
>TRBD1|TRBJ1-2|TRBV6-5
TGTGCCAGCAGGGAGGGACAGTCTAACTATGGCTACACCTTC
CASREGQSNYGYTF
>TRBD2|TRBJ2-2|TRBV7-2
TGTGCCAGCAGCTTAGGGCTAGCGGGAGGGATGAACACCGGGGAGCTGTTTTTT
CASSLGLAGGMNTGELFF
>.|TRBJ1-1|TRBV5-1
TGCGCCAGCAGCTTGGGGGCGGGCGCAGCTTTCTTT
CASSLGAGAAFF
>TRBD2|TRBJ2-7|TRBV27
TGTGCCAGCAGCCAAGCGGGAGCCTCCTACGAGCAGTACTTC
CASSQAGASYEQYF
>TRBD1|TRBJ1-5|TRBV15
TGTGCCACCAGTACCACAGGGGGCAATCAGCCCCAGCATTTT
CATSTTGGNQPQHF
>.|TRBJ2-5|TRBV2
TGTGCCAGCAGTGACTTGGAGACCCAGTACTTC
CASSDLETQYF